These T cell receptor beta chains were read from a single sample in a study of cytomegalovirus exposure and HLA in healthy donors. The table came from immunoSEQ multiplex PCR; TCRdb's copy has only in-frame clones and leaves some out. The sample includes over 150,000 clones, 60% to 80% of them seen just once. The specimen was PBMCs. These TCRs come from a male donor in good health and CMV-seronegative. Both conserved end residues are part of each CDR3. The D gene is left open where the match is weak. Clone size appears in some rows only: once, few, many, or a class for an expanded clone.

few	NA	TRBJ2-7	TRBV5-6	TGTGCCAGCAGCTTTGGAGGGGTTACCTACGAGCAGTACTTC	CASSFGGVTYEQYF
medium-sized	NA	TRBJ1-3	TRBV2	TGTGCCAGCAGTGTAGGAAACACCATATATTTT	CASSVGNTIYF
NA	TRBD1	TRBJ1-2	TRBV5-3	TGTGCCAGAAGCCCCCGAGGGGGCAGAACTTATGGCTACACCTTC	CARSPRGGRTYGYTF
NA	TRBD1	TRBJ1-3	TRBV7-9	TGTGCCAGCAGCTTAAAGGGACAGACGAGCTCTGGAAACACCATATATTTT	CASSLKGQTSSGNTIYF
NA	NA	TRBJ1-1	TRBV2	TGTGCCGGGGCCGGCCAGGGTCTTGAAGCTTTCTTT	CAGAGQGLEAFF
NA	NA	TRBJ2-1	TRBV5-4	TGTGCCAGCAGCTTGGGGCGGGCCTACAATGAGCAGTTCTTC	CASSLGRAYNEQFF
NA	NA	TRBJ2-3	TRBV9	TGTGCCAGCAGCGTAGCTACCGCCTGGACTATCACAGATACGCAGTATTTT	CASSVATAWTITDTQYF
once	NA	TRBJ1-6	TRBV10-3	TGTGCCATCAGTGCGAATACAGGATCTAATTCACCCCTCCACTTT	CAISANTGSNSPLHF
once	NA	TRBJ2-7	TRBV27	TGTGCCAGCAGGGGGGGTGGATACGAGCAGTACTTC	CASRGGGYEQYF
few	TRBD1	TRBJ1-4	TRBV6-1	TGTGCCAGCAGGGAACAGACAGGGAATGGAGAAAAACTGTTTTTT	CASREQTGNGEKLFF
NA	NA	TRBJ2-7	TRBV1	TGCACCAGCAGTCGCCTAGCGGGAGGTCACGAGCAGTACTTC	CTSSRLAGGHEQYF
NA	TRBD2	TRBJ2-2	TRBV5-1	TGCGCCAGCAGTCCGGGACTAGCGGGAGGGCCCACCGGGGAGCTGTTTTTT	CASSPGLAGGPTGELFF
NA	NA	TRBJ2-7	TRBV7-9	TGTGCCAGCAGCCTGGGGCTAGGCGTCTACGAGCAGTACTTC	CASSLGLGVYEQYF
NA	TRBD2	TRBJ2-4	TRBV28	TGTGCCAGCAGTTTTAGCGGGATAGCCAAAAACATTCAGTACTTC	CASSFSGIAKNIQYF
NA	TRBD1	TRBJ2-2	TRBV7-9	TGTGCCAGTCACGGCGGGACAGGGAACACCGGGGAGCTGTTTTTT	CASHGGTGNTGELFF
NA	TRBD1	TRBJ2-7	TRBV5-1	TGCGCCAGCAGCCCCGGGACAGCATTCTACGAGCAGTACTTC	CASSPGTAFYEQYF
NA	NA	TRBJ2-5	TRBV5-1	TGCGCCAGTCAAACAGGTTCCCTAGAGACCCAGTACTTC	CASQTGSLETQYF
few	NA	TRBJ2-7	TRBV28	TGTGCCAGCAGTTCCGGGACAATCTCCTACGAGCAGTACTTC	CASSSGTISYEQYF
NA	TRBD2	TRBJ2-1	TRBV9	TGTGCCAGCAGCGCCAGCGGGGGGCGGCGCTCCTACAATGAGCAGTTCTTC	CASSASGGRRSYNEQFF
few	NA	TRBJ2-3	TRBV6-5	TGTGCCAGCACTAATGGACAGAGGCAGTATTTT	CASTNGQRQYF
NA	TRBD2	TRBJ2-1	TRBV11-2	TGTGCCAACAGCTTTACTAGCGGACCCGCTAATGAGCAGTTCTTC	CANSFTSGPANEQFF
few	TRBD1	TRBJ1-1	TRBV5-4	TGTGCCAGCAGCCGGACAGGAGACACTGAAGCTTTCTTT	CASSRTGDTEAFF
NA	TRBD1	TRBJ2-2	TRBV11-2	TGTGCCAGCAGCTTTAACAGGGGGGTTGGCGGGGAGCTGTTTTTT	CASSFNRGVGGELFF
NA	TRBD1	TRBJ1-2	TRBV5-1	TGCGCCAGCAGCTTGTTTTTGGGACAGGGGGCAGGGGGCTACACCTTC	CASSLFLGQGAGGYTF
NA	TRBD2	TRBJ2-1	TRBV7-9	TGTGCCAGCAGCCCGAAGGAGACTAGCGGGAGGAGGTCCTACAATGAGCAGTTCTTC	CASSPKETSGRRSYNEQFF
NA	NA	TRBJ2-2	TRBV27	TGTGCCAGCAGGATGACAGGCCTTACCGGGGAGCTGTTTTTT	CASRMTGLTGELFF
NA	TRBD1	TRBJ1-1	TRBV28	TGTGCCAGCAGCTACAGGGGGCGACGCACTGAAGCTTTCTTT	CASSYRGRRTEAFF
NA	TRBD1	TRBJ2-5	TRBV7-9	TGTGCCAGCAGTACGGACAGGGGCGCAGGGGAGACCCAGTACTTC	CASSTDRGAGETQYF
few	TRBD1	TRBJ2-5	TRBV28	TGTGCCAGCAGTTTATATTCGTTGAGGACAGGGACTGTCGGGCAAGGGCTAAAAGAGACCCAGTACTTC	CASSLYSLRTGTVGQGLKETQYF
NA	TRBD2	TRBJ2-2	TRBV30	TGTGCCCGGGCCCGGGGGGCCGGGGAGCTGTTTTTT	CARARGAGELFF
NA	NA	TRBJ1-5	TRBV5-6	TGTGCCAGCAGCTTGGGACAGAATAGCAATCAGCCCCAGCATTTT	CASSLGQNSNQPQHF
once	NA	TRBJ2-7	TRBV28	TGTGCCAGCATCGGGAGTAGCTCCTACGAGCAGTACTTC	CASIGSSSYEQYF
NA	TRBD2	TRBJ2-1	TRBV4-1	TGCGCCAGCAGCCCCCCCGGGACTAGCTTCTTC	CASSPPGTSFF
NA	TRBD1	TRBJ1-3	TRBV18	TGTGCCAGCTCACAGGGACAGATCTCTGGAAACACCATATATTTT	CASSQGQISGNTIYF
once	TRBD1	TRBJ2-7	TRBV18	TGTGCCAGCTCACCATCTGGTCTCACCGGGACAGACTCCTACGAGCAGTACTTC	CASSPSGLTGTDSYEQYF
NA	NA	TRBJ1-5	TRBV7-9	TGTGCCAGCAGCTGGACTGGAGGGAATCAGCCCCAGCATTTT	CASSWTGGNQPQHF
NA	TRBD1	TRBJ2-1	TRBV9	TGTGCCAGCCAGGGGGATTACAATGAGCAGTTCTTC	CASQGDYNEQFF
NA	TRBD1	TRBJ1-1	TRBV27	TGTGCCAGCAGTCCGCCGGGACAGGGAGTGGGTGAAGCTTTCTTT	CASSPPGQGVGEAFF
NA	TRBD1	TRBJ1-2	TRBV28	TGTGCCAGCAGTTACGGACAGGGTATGGATGGCTACACCTTC	CASSYGQGMDGYTF
NA	NA	TRBJ2-3	TRBV9	TGTGCCAGCAGCGTAGGCCTAACAGATACGCAGTATTTT	CASSVGLTDTQYF
NA	NA	TRBJ2-1	TRBV7-2	TGTGCCAGCAGCTTACCTGGGCCCTTCAATGAGCAGTTCTTC	CASSLPGPFNEQFF
many	NA	TRBJ1-1	TRBV6-5	TGTGCCAGCAGTACCATCTGGGCGGGTGAAGCTTTCTTT	CASSTIWAGEAFF
NA	NA	TRBJ1-5	TRBV4-1	TGCGCCAGCAGCCAGATGCCGGGAGCGGGAAATCAGCCCCAGCATTTT	CASSQMPGAGNQPQHF